A selection of T cell receptor beta chains follows, all from one sample in a study of blood T cell repertoires in COVID-19. Some clones are missing from TCRdb's copy, which holds only in-frame ones; the method was immunoSEQ multiplex PCR. In the table there are some 120,000 clones, about 89% of which are singletons. The source material was peripheral blood. These receptors were collected from a man aged 40-49 years with acute or convalescent COVID-19. Each CDR3 is given with its conserved first and last residue. The D gene is left open where the match is weak.

j_call | d_call | v_call | cdr3_aa
TRBJ2-2 | NA | TRBV3-1/TRBV3-2 | CASSQDRWPGELFF
TRBJ1-5 | TRBD1 | TRBV5-5 | CASSLEPGGTGNNQPQHF
TRBJ1-1 | TRBD1 | TRBV5-1 | CASSRGQGNTEAFF
TRBJ1-5 | TRBD1 | TRBV6-5 | CASIWEQGGNQPQHF
TRBJ1-2 | NA | TRBV14 | CASSQGIPSGYTF
TRBJ2-7 | NA | TRBV4-1 | CASSQYRASYEQYF
TRBJ2-7 | TRBD1 | TRBV5-1 | CASSLTGGVGYEQYF
TRBJ2-2 | NA | TRBV3-1/TRBV3-2 | CASSRQGGTGELFF
TRBJ1-6 | NA | TRBV11-1 | CASSLDRAAYALHF
TRBJ2-1 | NA | TRBV7-8 | CASSLAWGDYNEQFF
TRBJ1-1 | NA | TRBV29-1 | CSVERETANTEAFF
TRBJ2-1 | NA | TRBV5-1 | CASSLIRGAYNEQFF
TRBJ2-7 | TRBD2 | TRBV6-6 | CASSTEWTSGEQYF
TRBJ1-2 | NA | TRBV24-1 | CATSSFGYGYTF
TRBJ2-1 | NA | TRBV27 | CASSLRQASYNEQFF
TRBJ1-1 | NA | TRBV6-5 | CASRPYRDGEAFF
TRBJ2-3 | NA | TRBV5-1 | CASSSNPYSSTDTQYF
TRBJ2-7 | NA | TRBV27 | CASSLRGTGTYSYEQYF